The present T cell receptor (beta chain) was sequenced within a study of early T cells in non-severe SARS-CoV-2 infection. The overall study: Sequencing of unsorted whole blood was done on bulk RNA, leaving chains unpaired. Findings of the study overall: Matching results from VDJdb favored anti-spike CD8 responses, leaving private and CD4 specificities undetected.

This clonotype has just a few counts. Antigen unknown. Individual cDNA molecules received unique molecular identifiers during library preparation. In TCRdb, the 5' RACE reads were re-called with MiXCR into one record per CDR3 protein. This sample yields more than 95,000 distinct CDR3 sequences, of which 11% are seen a single time; roughly 5% belongs to the top ten. V lost 8 bases and J 4 bases, leaving 19 bases between the germline ends. Germline V gives CDR1 SGHAT, CDR2 FQNNGV. This CDR3 is built from 15 residues. The rearrangement joins TRBV11-2 to TRBJ2-3; perhaps TRBD2 as D (6 bases). The input for sequencing was whole blood, taken at baseline. The TCR originated in an adult who was a healthcare worker with PCR-confirmed SARS-CoV-2 infection or an uninfected control (not recorded which). CDR3 nucleotide sequence: TGTGCCAGCCGCTCGAGGGAGGCGAGCCCAGATACGCAGTATTTT. It encodes CASRSREASPDTQYF.